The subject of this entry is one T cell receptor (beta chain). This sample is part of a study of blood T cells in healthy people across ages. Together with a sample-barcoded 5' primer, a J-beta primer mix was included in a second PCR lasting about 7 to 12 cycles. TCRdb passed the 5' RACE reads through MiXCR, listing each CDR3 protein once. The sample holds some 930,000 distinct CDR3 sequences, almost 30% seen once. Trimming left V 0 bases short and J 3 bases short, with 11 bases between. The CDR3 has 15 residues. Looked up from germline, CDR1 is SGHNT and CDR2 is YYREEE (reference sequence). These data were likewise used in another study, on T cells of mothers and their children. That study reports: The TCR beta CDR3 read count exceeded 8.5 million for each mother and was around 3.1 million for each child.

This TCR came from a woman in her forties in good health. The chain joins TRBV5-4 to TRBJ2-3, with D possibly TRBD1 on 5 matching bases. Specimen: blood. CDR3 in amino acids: CASSLDRSSTDTQYF. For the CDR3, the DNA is TGTGCCAGCAGCTTGGACAGGTCGTCAACAGATACGCAGTATTTT.